These 4 T cell receptor beta chains were sequenced from one sample in a study of post-analysis software for immune sequencing data. The antigens of these receptors remain unknown. Overall study findings and caveats: A few TRBV segments, TRBV5-6, TRBV5-1 and TRBV20-1 among them, were found more frequent in patients than controls.

The TCR beta cDNA libraries contained unique molecular identifiers. In TCRdb, the PCR reads were re-called with MiXCR into one record per CDR3 protein. Counted here are about 820,000 distinct CDR3 sequences, about 50% occurring once; the ten biggest clones make up under 6%. Input material: blood. The receptors come from a girl under 18 with multiple sclerosis.

The chain joins TRBV12-3 or TRBV12-4 to TRBJ1-2; no definite D call. There are 14 residues in the CDR3. Trimming removed 0 bases from V and 7 bases from J, with 12 bases in between. CDR3 nucleotides: TGTGCCAGCAGTTTAGCAGGACTTTCTGGTGGCTACACCTTC. Amino acid sequence: CASSLAGLSGGYTF.

V and J are TRBV2 and TRBJ2-5; TRBD1 might be the D (5 bases). Germline CDR1 is SNHLY and CDR2 is FYNNEI. V gave up 3 bases and J gave up 1 base, with 6 bases separating them. The CDR3 is made up of 13 amino acids. CDR3 sequence: CASSDRVQETQYF. Here the CDR3 DNA reads TGTGCCAGCAGTGACAGGGTCCAAGAGACCCAGTACTTC.

CDR3 DNA: TGTGCCAGCAGCACCTGGGGTGTCGAGGCCAAAAACATTCAGTACTTC. As protein: CASSTWGVEAKNIQYF. The rearrangement joins TRBV7-9 to TRBJ2-4; no firm D call. The CDR3 spans 16 residues. Germline-derived CDR1 and CDR2 are SEHNR and FQNEAQ (reference sequence). V was shortened by 5 bases and J by 1 base, with 15 bases between the two germline ends.

This chain links TRBV15 with TRBJ2-3; D is ambiguous. The V end was cut by 3 bases, the J end by 0 bases, with 13 bases between. The germline CDR1 and CDR2 sequences are LNHNV and YYDKDF (reference sequence). CDR3 size: 16 residues. CDR3 nucleotides: TGTGCCACCAGCAGGCCAGGAGCTCCTAGCACAGATACGCAGTATTTT. Encoded protein: CATSRPGAPSTDTQYF.